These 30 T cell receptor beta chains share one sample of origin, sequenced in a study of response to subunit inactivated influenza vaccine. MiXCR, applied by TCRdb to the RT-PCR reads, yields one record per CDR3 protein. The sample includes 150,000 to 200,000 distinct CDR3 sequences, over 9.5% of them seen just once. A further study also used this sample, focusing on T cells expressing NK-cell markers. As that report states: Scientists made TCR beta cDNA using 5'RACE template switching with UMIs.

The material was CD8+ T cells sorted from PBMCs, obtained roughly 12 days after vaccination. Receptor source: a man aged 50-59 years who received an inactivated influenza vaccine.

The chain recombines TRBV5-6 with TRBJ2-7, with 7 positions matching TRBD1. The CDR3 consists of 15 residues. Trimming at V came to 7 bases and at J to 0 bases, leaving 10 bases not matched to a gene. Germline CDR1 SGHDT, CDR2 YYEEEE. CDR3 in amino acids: CASHVTDRFSYEQYF. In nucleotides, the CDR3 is TGTGCCAGCCACGTAACGGACAGGTTCTCCTACGAGCAGTACTTC.

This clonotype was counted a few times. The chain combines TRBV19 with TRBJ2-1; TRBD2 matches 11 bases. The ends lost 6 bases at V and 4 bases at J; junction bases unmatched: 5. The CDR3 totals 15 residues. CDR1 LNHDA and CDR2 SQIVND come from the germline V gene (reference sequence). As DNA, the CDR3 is TGTGCCAGTAGCCCTAGCGGGGGGTCTTACAATGAGCAGTTCTTC. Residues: CASSPSGGSYNEQFF.

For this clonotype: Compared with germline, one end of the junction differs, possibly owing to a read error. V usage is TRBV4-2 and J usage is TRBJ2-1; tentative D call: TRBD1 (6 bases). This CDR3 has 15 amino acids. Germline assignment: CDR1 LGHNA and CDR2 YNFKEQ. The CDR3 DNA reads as TGTCCCAGCAGCCAAGATATGGACAGAGACAATGAGCAGTTCTTC. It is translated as CPSSQDMDRDNEQFF.

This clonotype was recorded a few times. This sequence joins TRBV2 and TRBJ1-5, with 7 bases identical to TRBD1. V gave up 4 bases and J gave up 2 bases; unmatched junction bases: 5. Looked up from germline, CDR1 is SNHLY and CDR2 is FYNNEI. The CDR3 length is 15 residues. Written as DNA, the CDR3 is TGTGCCAGCAGTGCAATAGGACAGGGCAATCAGCCCCAGCATTTT. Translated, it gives CASSAIGQGNQPQHF.

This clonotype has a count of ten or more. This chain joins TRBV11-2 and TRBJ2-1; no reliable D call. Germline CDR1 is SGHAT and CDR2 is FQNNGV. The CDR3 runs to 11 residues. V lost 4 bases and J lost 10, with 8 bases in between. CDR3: CASSSLREQFF. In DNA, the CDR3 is TGTGCCAGCAGCTCCCTACGGGAGCAGTTCTTC.

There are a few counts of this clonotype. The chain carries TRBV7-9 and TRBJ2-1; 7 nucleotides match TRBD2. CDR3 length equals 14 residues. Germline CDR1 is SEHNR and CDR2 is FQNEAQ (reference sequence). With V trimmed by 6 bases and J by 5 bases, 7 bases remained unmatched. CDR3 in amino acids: CASSSASGNNEQFF. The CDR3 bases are TGTGCCAGCAGTAGTGCTAGCGGAAACAATGAGCAGTTCTTC.

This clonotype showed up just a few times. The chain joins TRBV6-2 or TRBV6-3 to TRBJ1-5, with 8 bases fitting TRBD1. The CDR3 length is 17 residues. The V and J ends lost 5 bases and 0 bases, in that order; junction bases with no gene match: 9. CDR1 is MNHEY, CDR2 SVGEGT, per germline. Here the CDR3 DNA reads TGTGCCAGCAGTCGCACACAGGGGGAGTATAGCAATCAGCCCCAGCATTTT. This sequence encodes CASSRTQGEYSNQPQHF.

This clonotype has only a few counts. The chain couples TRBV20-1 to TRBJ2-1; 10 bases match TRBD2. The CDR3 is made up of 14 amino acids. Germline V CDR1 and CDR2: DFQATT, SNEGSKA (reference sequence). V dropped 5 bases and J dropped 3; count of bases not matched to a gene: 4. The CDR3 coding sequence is TGCAGTGCTCCGGGACTAGCGATCTACAATGAGCAGTTCTTC. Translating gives CSAPGLAIYNEQFF.

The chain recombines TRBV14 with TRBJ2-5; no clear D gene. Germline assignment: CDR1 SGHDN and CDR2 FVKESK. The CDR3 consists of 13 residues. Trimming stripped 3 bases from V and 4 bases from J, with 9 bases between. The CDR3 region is CASSHSRGETQYF. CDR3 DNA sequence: TGTGCCAGCAGCCATAGTCGAGGAGAGACCCAGTACTTC.

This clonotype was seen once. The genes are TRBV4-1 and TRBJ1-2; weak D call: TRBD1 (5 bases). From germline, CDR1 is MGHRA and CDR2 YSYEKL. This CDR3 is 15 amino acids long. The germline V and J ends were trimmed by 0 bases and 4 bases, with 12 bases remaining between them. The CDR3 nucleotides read TGCGCCAGCAGCCAAGAGCAGGGTGAGGGCTATGGCTACACCTTC. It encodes CASSQEQGEGYGYTF.

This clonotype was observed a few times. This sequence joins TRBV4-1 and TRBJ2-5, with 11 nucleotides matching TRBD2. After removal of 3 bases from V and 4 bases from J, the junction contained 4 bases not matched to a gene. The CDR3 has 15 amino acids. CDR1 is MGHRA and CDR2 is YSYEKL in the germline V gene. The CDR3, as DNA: TGCGCCAGCAGCCAGGGAACTAGCGGGGGAGAGACCCAGTACTTC. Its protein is CASSQGTSGGETQYF.

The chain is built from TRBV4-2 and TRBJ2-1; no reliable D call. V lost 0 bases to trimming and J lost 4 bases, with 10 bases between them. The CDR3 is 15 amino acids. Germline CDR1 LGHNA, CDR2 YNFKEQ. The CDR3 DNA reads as TGTGCCAGCAGCCAAGATCAGGCAGAGTACAATGAGCAGTTCTTC. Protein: CASSQDQAEYNEQFF.

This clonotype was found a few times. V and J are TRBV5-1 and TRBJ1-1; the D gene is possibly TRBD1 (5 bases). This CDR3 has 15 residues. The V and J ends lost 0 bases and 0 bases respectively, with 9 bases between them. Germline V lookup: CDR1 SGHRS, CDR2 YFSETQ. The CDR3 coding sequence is TGCGCCAGCAGCTTGGGGGCAGGGATGAACACTGAAGCTTTCTTT. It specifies CASSLGAGMNTEAFF.

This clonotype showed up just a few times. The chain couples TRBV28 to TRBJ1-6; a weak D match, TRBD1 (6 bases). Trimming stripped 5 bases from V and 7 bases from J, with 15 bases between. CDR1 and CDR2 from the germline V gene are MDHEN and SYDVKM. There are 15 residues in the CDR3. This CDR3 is CASSPGTKGNSPLHF. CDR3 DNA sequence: TGTGCCAGCAGTCCCGGGACAAAAGGGAATTCACCCCTCCACTTT.

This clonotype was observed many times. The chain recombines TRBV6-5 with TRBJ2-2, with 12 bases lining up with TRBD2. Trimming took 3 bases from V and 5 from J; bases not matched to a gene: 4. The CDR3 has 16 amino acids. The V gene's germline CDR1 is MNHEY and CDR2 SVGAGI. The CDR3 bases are TGTGCCAGCAGTTATCTAGCGGGAGGGTGGACCGGGGAGCTGTTTTTT. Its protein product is CASSYLAGGWTGELFF.

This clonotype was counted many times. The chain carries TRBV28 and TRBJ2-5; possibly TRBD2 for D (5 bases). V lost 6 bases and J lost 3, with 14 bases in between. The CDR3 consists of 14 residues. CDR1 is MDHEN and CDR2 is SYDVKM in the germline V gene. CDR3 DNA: TGTGCCAGCAGATTAGCGACAACAGAAGAGACCCAGTACTTC. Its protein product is CASRLATTEETQYF.

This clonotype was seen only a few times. Here the CDR3 reads CASSPGQPNTGELFF. CDR3 nucleotide sequence: TGTGCCAGCAGTCCAGGACAACCGAACACCGGGGAGCTGTTTTTT. The rearrangement uses TRBV6-1 and TRBJ2-2; a possible D gene is TRBD1 (5 bases). CDR1 MNHNS and CDR2 SASEGT come from the germline V gene. The CDR3 has 15 amino acids. V lost 5 bases to trimming and J lost 0 bases, with 10 bases between them.

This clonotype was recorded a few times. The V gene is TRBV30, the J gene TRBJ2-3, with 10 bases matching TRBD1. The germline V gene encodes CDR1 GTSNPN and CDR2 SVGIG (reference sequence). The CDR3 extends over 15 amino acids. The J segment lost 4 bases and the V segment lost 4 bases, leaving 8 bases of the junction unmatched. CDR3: CAWTRQGAFADTQYF. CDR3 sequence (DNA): TGTGCCTGGACCCGACAGGGGGCTTTTGCAGATACGCAGTATTTT.

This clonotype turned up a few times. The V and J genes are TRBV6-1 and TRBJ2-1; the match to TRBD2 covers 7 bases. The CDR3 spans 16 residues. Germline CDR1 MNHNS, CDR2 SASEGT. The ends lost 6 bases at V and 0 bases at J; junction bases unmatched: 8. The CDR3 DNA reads TGTGCCAGCAGCCCGCGACTAGCTCGCTCCTACAATGAGCAGTTCTTC. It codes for CASSPRLARSYNEQFF.

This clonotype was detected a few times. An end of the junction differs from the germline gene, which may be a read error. CDR3 loop: CASSPGFGGLAETQYF. The CDR3 coding sequence is TGTGCTAGCAGCCCGGGGTTTGGGGGTTTAGCAGAGACCCAGTACTTC. The chain carries TRBV7-7 and TRBJ2-5, with D perhaps given as TRBD1 or TRBD2 (5 bases each). The CDR3 is 16 residues long. Germline loops: CDR1 SSHAT, CDR2 FNYEAQ (reference sequence).

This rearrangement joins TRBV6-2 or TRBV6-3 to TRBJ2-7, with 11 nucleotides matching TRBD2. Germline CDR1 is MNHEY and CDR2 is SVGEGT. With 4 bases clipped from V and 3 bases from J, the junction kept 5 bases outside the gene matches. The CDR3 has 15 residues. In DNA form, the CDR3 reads TGTGCCAGCAGTTTCTCCGGGACTAGCGGCTACGAGCAGTACTTC. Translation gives CASSFSGTSGYEQYF.

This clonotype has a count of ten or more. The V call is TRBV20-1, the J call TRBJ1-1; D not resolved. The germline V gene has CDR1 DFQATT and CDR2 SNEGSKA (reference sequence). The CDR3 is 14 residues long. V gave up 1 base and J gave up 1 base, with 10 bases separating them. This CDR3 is CSARVVDGNTEAFF. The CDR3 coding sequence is TGCAGTGCTAGAGTAGTCGACGGGAACACTGAAGCTTTCTTT.

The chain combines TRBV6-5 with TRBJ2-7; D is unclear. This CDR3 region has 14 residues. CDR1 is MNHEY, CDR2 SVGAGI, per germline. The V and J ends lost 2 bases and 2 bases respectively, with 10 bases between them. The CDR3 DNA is TGTGCCAGCAGTTACGGGCCAGTTACCTACGAGCAGTACTTC. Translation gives CASSYGPVTYEQYF.

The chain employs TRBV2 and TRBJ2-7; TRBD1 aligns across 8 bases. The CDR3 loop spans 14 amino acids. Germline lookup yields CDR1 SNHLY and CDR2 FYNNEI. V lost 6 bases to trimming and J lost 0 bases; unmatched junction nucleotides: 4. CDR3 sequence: CASRRDRSSYEQYF. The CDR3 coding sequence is TGTGCCAGCAGGAGGGACAGGAGCTCCTACGAGCAGTACTTC. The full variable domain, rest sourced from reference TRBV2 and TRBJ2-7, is EPEVTQTPSHQVTQMGQEVILRCVPISNHLYFYWYRQILGQKVEFLVSFYNNEISEKSEIFDDQFSVERPDGSNFTLKIRSTKLEDSAMYFCASRRDRSSYEQYFGPGTRLTVT.

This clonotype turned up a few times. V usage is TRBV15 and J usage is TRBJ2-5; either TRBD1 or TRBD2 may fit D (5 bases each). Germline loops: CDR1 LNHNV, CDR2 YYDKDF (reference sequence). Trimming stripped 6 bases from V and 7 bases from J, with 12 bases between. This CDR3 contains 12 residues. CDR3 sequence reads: CATSGGSRTQYF. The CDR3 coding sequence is TGTGCCACCAGTGGGGGAAGTCGGACCCAGTACTTC.

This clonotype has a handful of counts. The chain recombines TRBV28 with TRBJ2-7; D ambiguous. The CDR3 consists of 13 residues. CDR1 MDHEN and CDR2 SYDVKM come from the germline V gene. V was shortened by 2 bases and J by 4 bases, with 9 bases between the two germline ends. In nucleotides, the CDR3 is TGTGCCAGCAGTTTAACACAGCATTACGAGCAGTACTTC. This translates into CASSLTQHYEQYF.

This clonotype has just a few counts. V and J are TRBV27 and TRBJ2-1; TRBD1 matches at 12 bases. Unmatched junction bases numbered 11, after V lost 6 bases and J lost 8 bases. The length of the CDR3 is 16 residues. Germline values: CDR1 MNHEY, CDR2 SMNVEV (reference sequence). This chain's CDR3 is CASREEGTGGFDEQFF. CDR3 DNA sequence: TGTGCCAGCAGAGAAGAGGGGACAGGGGGCTTCGATGAGCAGTTCTTC.

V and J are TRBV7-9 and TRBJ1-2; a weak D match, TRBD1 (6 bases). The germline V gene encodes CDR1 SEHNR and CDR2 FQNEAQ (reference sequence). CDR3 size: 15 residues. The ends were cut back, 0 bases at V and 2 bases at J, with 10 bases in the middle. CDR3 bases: TGTGCCAGCAGCTTAGCGCTAGGGGGGAACTATGGCTACACCTTC. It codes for CASSLALGGNYGYTF.

The CDR3 DNA follows: TGTGCCAGCAGCCCGCAGACTAGCGGCTACGAGCAGTACTTC. Its protein product is CASSPQTSGYEQYF. This rearrangement joins TRBV9 to TRBJ2-7; 9 bases fit TRBD2. CDR1 is SGDLS, CDR2 YYNGEE, per germline. The V and J ends lost 4 bases and 3 bases, in that order; junction bases with no gene match: 5. The CDR3 contains 14 residues. The full variable domain, completed using reference TRBV9 and TRBJ2-7, is DSGVTQTPKHLITATGQRVTLRCSPRSGDLSVYWYQQSLDQGLQFLIQYYNGEERAKGNILERFSAQQFPDLHSELNLSSLELGDSALYFCASSPQTSGYEQYFGPGTRLTVT.

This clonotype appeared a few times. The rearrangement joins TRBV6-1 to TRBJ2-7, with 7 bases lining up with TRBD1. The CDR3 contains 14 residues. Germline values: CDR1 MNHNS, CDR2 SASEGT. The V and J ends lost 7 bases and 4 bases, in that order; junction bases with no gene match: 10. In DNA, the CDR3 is TGTGCCAGCAAGGAGACAGGGTCTTTTTACGAGCAGTACTTC. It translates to CASKETGSFYEQYF.